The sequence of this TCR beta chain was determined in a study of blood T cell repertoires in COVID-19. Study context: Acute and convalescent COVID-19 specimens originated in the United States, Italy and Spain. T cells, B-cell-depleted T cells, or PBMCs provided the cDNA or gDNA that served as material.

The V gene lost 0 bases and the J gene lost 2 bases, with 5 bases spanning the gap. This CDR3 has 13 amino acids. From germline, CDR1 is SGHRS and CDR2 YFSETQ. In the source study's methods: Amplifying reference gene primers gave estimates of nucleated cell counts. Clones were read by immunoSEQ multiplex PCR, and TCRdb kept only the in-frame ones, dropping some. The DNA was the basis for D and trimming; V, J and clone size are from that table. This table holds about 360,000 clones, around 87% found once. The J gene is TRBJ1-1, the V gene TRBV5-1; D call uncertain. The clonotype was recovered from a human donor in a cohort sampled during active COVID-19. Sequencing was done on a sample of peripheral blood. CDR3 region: CASSLDSNTEAFF. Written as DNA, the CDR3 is TGCGCCAGCAGCTTGGACAGCAACACTGAAGCTTTCTTT. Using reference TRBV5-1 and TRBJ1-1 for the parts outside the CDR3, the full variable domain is KAGVTQTPRYLIKTRGQQVTLSCSPISGHRSVSWYQQTPGQGLQFLFEYFSETQRNKGNFPGRFSGRQFSNSRSEMNVSTLELGDSALYLCASSLDSNTEAFFGQGTRLTVV.